This entry features one TCR beta chain sequence. The antigen is unknown. CD8 cells classed as naive were CD45RO-negative and positively selected for CCR7, excluding terminally differentiated effector memory CD45RA+ cells. TCRdb's table, derived via immunoSEQ multiplex PCR, lists solely in-frame clones and lacks some. The table includes 1.5 million to 2.5 million clones, 85% to 95% detected once. CDR1 is PRHDT, CDR2 FYEKMQ, per germline (reference sequence). This CDR3 region has 16 residues. Trimming cost V 5 bases and J 4 bases; bases outside gene matches: 11. These data are taken from a study of shared clonotypes between healthy human individuals. The wider study: Each donor's CD8 memory used one plate, CD8 naive two, each CD4 subset three.

Findings and limits, study-wide: Even with large depth, rarefaction showed that sorted-subset sequencing was incomplete.

This sequence originates from a young man in good health. The V call is TRBV13, the J call TRBJ2-7; 10 bases are a match to TRBD2. The material sequenced was naive CD8+ T cells sorted from blood. This chain's CDR3 is CASSHAGSGGNYEQYF. The CDR3 coding sequence is TGTGCCAGCAGCCACGCGGGTAGCGGGGGGAATTACGAGCAGTACTTC.